This T cell receptor (beta chain) was recovered during a study of T cell repertoires in cytomegalovirus infection. TCRdb independently ran MiXCR on the reads; one entry per CDR3 protein. Of some 480,000 distinct CDR3 sequences listed, roughly a third are singletons. Trimming at V came to 6 bases and at J to 0 bases, leaving 6 bases not matched to a gene. This CDR3 is built from 15 residues. CDR1 and CDR2 (germline): MNHNY, SVGAGI (reference sequence). For this clonotype: What it recognizes is unknown.

The source was cultured PBMCs, collected from culture after CMV antigen stimulation. This chain uses TRBV6-6 with TRBJ2-3, with 7 positions matching TRBD2. This TCR derives from a human donor in good health (CMV status not recorded). Some clones in this sample may be carry-over from other donors' samples. The CDR3 sequence is CASSGGFTSTDTQYF. The CDR3 bases are TGTGCCAGCAGCGGGGGGTTTACTAGCACAGATACGCAGTATTTT.